The 28 T cell receptor beta chains given below trace back to one sample, sequenced in a study of blood T cell repertoires in COVID-19. The protocol was immunoSEQ multiplex PCR, while the TCRdb copy is restricted to in-frame clones and leaves out a portion. The repertoire consists of over 150,000 clones, with 70% to 90% occurring once and the leading ten covering around 8.4%. Sequenced input: peripheral blood. The receptor set was obtained from a woman of 80 years or more with COVID-19, enrolled during active disease.

The V gene is TRBV5-1, the J gene TRBJ2-2, with D perhaps TRBD1 (5 bases). The V and J ends lost 0 bases and 0 bases respectively, with 9 bases between them. The length of the CDR3 is 16 residues. The germline CDR1 and CDR2 sequences are SGHRS and YFSETQ. CDR3 in amino acids: CASSLGQTANTGELFF. CDR3 bases: TGCGCCAGCAGCTTGGGACAGACTGCGAACACCGGGGAGCTGTTTTTT. The whole variable domain, remainder taken from reference TRBV5-1 and TRBJ2-2, is KAGVTQTPRYLIKTRGQQVTLSCSPISGHRSVSWYQQTPGQGLQFLFEYFSETQRNKGNFPGRFSGRQFSNSRSEMNVSTLELGDSALYLCASSLGQTANTGELFFGEGSRLTVL.

This chain links TRBV7-4 with TRBJ2-3, with 7 bases identical to TRBD2. Germline V lookup: CDR1 SGHVT, CDR2 SQSDAQ. This CDR3 has 15 amino acids. V lost 3 bases and J lost 5; bases outside the gene matches: 8. This CDR3 is CASSLSAGAGDTQYF. As DNA, the CDR3 is TGTGCCAGCAGCTTGAGTGCGGGAGCCGGAGATACGCAGTATTTT.

The rearrangement uses TRBV4-1 and TRBJ2-7, with 11 bases fitting TRBD2. Germline assignment: CDR1 MGHRA and CDR2 YSYEKL. J gave up 4 bases and V 2 bases, and 1 base lay outside the gene matches. There are 14 residues in the CDR3. The CDR3 sequence is CASSQRTSGYEQYF. CDR3 DNA: TGCGCCAGCAGCCAAAGGACTAGCGGGTACGAGCAGTACTTC.

The chain couples TRBV28 to TRBJ2-1; the match to TRBD2 covers 13 bases. CDR3 size: 14 residues. Per the germline V gene, CDR1 is MDHEN and CDR2 is SYDVKM. V gave up 5 bases and J gave up 6 bases; unmatched junction bases: 1. The CDR3 DNA reads as TGTGCCAGCAGTCGACTAGCGGGAGGCAATGAGCAGTTCTTC. Protein: CASSRLAGGNEQFF.

The chain uses TRBV3-1 (or the pseudogene TRBV3-2) and TRBJ1-6; TRBD1 agrees at 9 bases. The V gene's germline CDR1 is LGHDT and CDR2 YNNKEL (reference sequence). With V trimmed by 3 bases and J by 9 bases, 6 bases remained unmatched. CDR3 size: 15 residues. The CDR3 sequence is CASSQAGTGSSPLHF. The CDR3 DNA sequence: TGTGCCAGCAGCCAGGCCGGGACAGGGTCTTCACCCCTCCACTTT.

Only a few counts were recorded for this clone. The chain combines TRBV11-3 with TRBJ2-3, with D possibly being TRBD2 (6 bases). Germline V CDR1 and CDR2: SGHNT, YENEEA. Trimming left V 2 bases short and J 6 bases short, with 15 bases between. The CDR3 covers 15 residues. In DNA form, the CDR3 reads TGTGCCAGCAGCTTACGCGGGGCCACCATGGATACGCAGTATTTT. It codes for CASSLRGATMDTQYF.

This clone was seen a few times. The V and J genes are TRBV5-1 and TRBJ2-7, with D possibly TRBD1 on 6 matching bases. CDR1 and CDR2 (germline): SGHRS, YFSETQ. CDR3 length: 13 residues. V lost 2 bases to trimming and J lost 4 bases, with 10 bases between them. CDR3 residues: CASSFGQNYEQYF. CDR3 nucleotide sequence: TGCGCCAGCAGCTTTGGACAGAATTACGAGCAGTACTTC.

The V call is TRBV29-1, the J call TRBJ2-1, with D tentatively TRBD1 (5 bases). With 4 bases removed from V and 5 bases from J, the gap between germline ends came to 9 bases. The length of the CDR3 is 12 residues. CDR1 and CDR2 (germline): SQVTM, ANQGSEA. The CDR3 region is CSVGPGNNEQFF. CDR3 bases: TGCAGCGTTGGTCCAGGGAACAATGAGCAGTTCTTC.

This chain links TRBV29-1 with TRBJ2-1; TRBD2 aligns across 10 bases. The V gene's germline CDR1 is SQVTM and CDR2 ANQGSEA. V was pared by 5 bases and J by 7 bases, with 23 bases of the junction left unmatched. The CDR3 has 19 amino acids. CDR3 amino acids: CSVSLTGPLLAGSENEQFF. CDR3 nucleotides: TGCAGCGTTTCGCTAACGGGGCCATTACTAGCGGGGAGCGAGAATGAGCAGTTCTTC.

V and J are TRBV18 and TRBJ1-6, with 7 bases that match TRBD1. The length of the CDR3 is 16 residues. Looked up from germline, CDR1 is KGHSH and CDR2 is LQKENI. The V segment lost 3 bases and the J segment 5 bases; nucleotides outside the gene matches: 7. The chain's CDR3 is CASSPFGTANNSPLHF. CDR3 DNA: TGTGCCAGCTCACCTTTCGGGACAGCCAATAATTCACCCCTCCACTTT. The full variable domain, in which reference TRBV18 and TRBJ1-6 provide the parts outside the CDR3, is NAGVMQNPRHLVRRRGQEARLRCSPMKGHSHVYWYRQLPEEGLKFMVYLQKENIIDESGMPKERFSAEFPKEGPSILRIQQVVRGDSAAYFCASSPFGTANNSPLHFGNGTRLTVT.

The CDR3 sequence is CASSSRGLAGTNTGELFF. In DNA form, the CDR3 reads TGTGCCAGCAGCTCGAGGGGGTTAGCGGGGACGAACACCGGGGAGCTGTTTTTT. J is TRBJ2-2 and V is TRBV11-2; TRBD2 agrees at 8 bases. The germline gives CDR1 SGHAT, CDR2 FQNNGV. This CDR3 is 18 amino acids long. Germline trimming cut 4 bases from V and 0 bases from J; bases unmatched to any gene: 10.

The chain employs TRBV5-1 and TRBJ2-3; D not resolved. V lost 3 bases to trimming and J lost 2 bases, with 7 bases between them. This CDR3 comprises 13 residues. CDR1 SGHRS and CDR2 YFSETQ come from the germline V gene. The chain's CDR3 is CASSSLFTDTQYF. CDR3 in DNA: TGCGCCAGCAGCTCGCTATTCACAGATACGCAGTATTTT.

The CDR3 sequence: CASRTGTEETQYF. Written as DNA, the CDR3 is TGTGCCAGCAGGACCGGGACAGAAGAGACCCAGTACTTC. The chain has TRBV12-3 or TRBV12-4 and TRBJ2-5, with TRBD1 identical over 7 bases. V trimming: 6 bases; J trimming: 3 bases; junction bases outside the gene matches: 4. The CDR3 has 13 amino acids.

This clone turned up a few times. The rearrangement joins TRBV7-9 to TRBJ1-1; possible D gene TRBD1, 5 bases. Trimming stripped 5 bases from V and 4 bases from J, with 11 bases between. In germline, CDR1 is SEHNR, CDR2 FQNEAQ (reference sequence). The CDR3 extends over 13 amino acids. The chain's CDR3 is CASSPFQGTEAFF. CDR3 sequence (DNA): TGTGCCAGCAGCCCATTTCAGGGCACTGAAGCTTTCTTT.

The V call is TRBV3-1 (or the pseudogene TRBV3-2), the J call TRBJ2-5; 10 nucleotides match TRBD2. The CDR3 is made up of 15 amino acids. V shed 4 bases and J 5 bases; nucleotides not matched to a gene: 7. Per the germline V gene, CDR1 is LGHDT and CDR2 is YNNKEL (reference sequence). The CDR3, as DNA: TGTGCCAGCAGCCCCCCAGGACTAGCGGTGGAGACCCAGTACTTC. Translation gives CASSPPGLAVETQYF.

This clone was seen just once. The chain is built from TRBV11-2 and TRBJ1-2; tentatively, D is TRBD1 (6 bases). V lost 5 bases and J 7 bases, leaving 11 bases between the germline ends. The CDR3 runs 12 residues. CDR1 SGHAT and CDR2 FQNNGV come from the germline V gene. CDR3 protein: CASSGRGAGYTF. The DNA of the CDR3 is TGTGCCAGCAGCGGGAGGGGGGCTGGCTACACCTTC.

The chain employs TRBV19 and TRBJ1-2, with no clear D. With 3 bases removed from V and 1 base from J, the gap between germline ends came to 12 bases. Germline V CDR1 and CDR2: LNHDA, SQIVND (reference sequence). The CDR3 covers 15 residues. The CDR3 protein is CASSIYPNRNYGYTF. CDR3 DNA sequence: TGTGCCAGTAGTATTTATCCTAACCGTAACTATGGCTACACCTTC. The full variable domain, rest sourced from reference TRBV19 and TRBJ1-2, is DGGITQSPKYLFRKEGQNVTLSCEQNLNHDAMYWYRQDPGQGLRLIYYSQIVNDFQKGDIAEGYSVSREKKESFPLTVTSAQKNPTAFYLCASSIYPNRNYGYTFGSGTRLTVV.

This sequence joins TRBV4-1 and TRBJ2-1, with D hard to call. CDR1 and CDR2 (germline): MGHRA, YSYEKL. The germline V and J ends were trimmed by 0 bases and 0 bases, with 9 bases remaining between them. The CDR3 length is 16 residues. Written as DNA, the CDR3 is TGCGCCAGCAGCCAAGATCATGAGAGCTCCTACAATGAGCAGTTCTTC. This gives the protein CASSQDHESSYNEQFF.

The rearrangement uses TRBV6-5 and TRBJ2-6; the D gene is possibly TRBD1 (6 bases). The germline CDR1 and CDR2 sequences are MNHEY and SVGAGI. This CDR3 region has 13 residues. V lost 10 bases and J 9 bases, leaving 16 bases between the germline ends. The CDR3 sequence: CAITPGVDNVLTF. CDR3 nucleotides: TGTGCCATCACCCCAGGGGTGGACAACGTCCTGACTTTC.

This CDR3 is CASFRDSGANVLTF. CDR3 nucleotides: TGTGCCAGCTTCCGGGATTCTGGGGCCAACGTCCTGACTTTC. The chain uses TRBV7-9 and TRBJ2-6, with a tentative D call TRBD2 (5 bases). V was shortened by 8 bases and J by 1 base, with 9 bases between the two germline ends. CDR3 length: 14 amino acids. The germline gives CDR1 SEHNR, CDR2 FQNEAQ (reference sequence).

The genes are TRBV10-3 and TRBJ1-1, with D unclear. CDR3 length: 12 amino acids. The germline V gene has CDR1 ENHRY and CDR2 SYGVKD. Between the trimmed V and J ends, which lost 1 base and 10 bases, there was a span of 10 bases. Here the CDR3 reads CAISEFQAGAFF. The DNA of the CDR3 is TGTGCCATCAGTGAGTTCCAGGCGGGAGCTTTCTTT.

The V gene is TRBV5-1, the J gene TRBJ1-6; D perhaps matches TRBD1 (5 bases). The CDR3 length is 15 residues. Germline CDR1 is SGHRS and CDR2 is YFSETQ. V dropped 0 bases and J dropped 6 bases, with 10 bases sitting between them. The CDR3 DNA follows: TGCGCCAGCAGCTTGGGGGGACTTGGTAATTCACCCCTCCACTTT. Its translation is CASSLGGLGNSPLHF.

The V and J genes are TRBV19 and TRBJ2-1, with TRBD2 matching 10 bases. Germline V gene lookup returns CDR1 LNHDA and CDR2 SQIVND (reference sequence). The CDR3 has 14 residues. The ends lost 6 bases at V and 4 bases at J; junction bases unmatched: 3. The CDR3 DNA sequence: TGTGCCAGTAGCTCTAGCGGGAGATACAATGAGCAGTTCTTC. The encoded protein is CASSSSGRYNEQFF.

This CDR3 is CASSLRIGRADEQFF. In DNA form, the CDR3 reads TGTGCCAGCAGCTTAAGAATCGGGAGGGCCGATGAGCAGTTCTTC. This chain links TRBV11-2 with TRBJ2-1; 8 bases align to TRBD2. V lost 2 bases to trimming and J lost 8 bases; unmatched junction nucleotides: 8. The CDR3 runs 15 residues. Germline V gene sequence: CDR1 SGHAT, CDR2 FQNNGV.

This clone showed up just once. This rearrangement joins TRBV5-4 to TRBJ2-1; 8 nucleotides align to TRBD2. The trim removed 0 bases at V and 1 base at J, leaving 12 bases unmatched. This CDR3 comprises 19 residues. Germline V gene data show CDR1 as SGHNT and CDR2 as YYREEE (reference sequence). The CDR3 loop is CASSLGSRSGSHSYNEQFF. In DNA form, the CDR3 reads TGTGCCAGCAGCTTGGGTTCCCGGAGCGGGAGTCATTCCTACAATGAGCAGTTCTTC.

The rearrangement links TRBV18 to TRBJ2-7; perhaps TRBD1 as D (6 bases). CDR1 is KGHSH and CDR2 is LQKENI in the germline V gene. The CDR3 length is 17 residues. Trimming stripped 6 bases from V and 3 bases from J, with 24 bases between. The CDR3 coding sequence is TGTGCCAGCTCCCCCAGGGGCCTGATCGATCCCCTCTACGAGCAGTACTTC. Translating it yields CASSPRGLIDPLYEQYF.

This chain links TRBV9 with TRBJ2-1, with 13 bases that match TRBD2. The J segment lost 5 bases and the V segment lost 3 bases, leaving 8 bases of the junction unmatched. This CDR3 contains 17 residues. Germline V gives CDR1 SGDLS, CDR2 YYNGEE. In DNA, the CDR3 is TGTGCCAGCAGCGCTCAACCCGGGACTAGCGGGGACAATGAGCAGTTCTTC. Its translation is CASSAQPGTSGDNEQFF. Full variable domain (outside the CDR3, taken from reference TRBV9 and TRBJ2-1): DSGVTQTPKHLITATGQRVTLRCSPRSGDLSVYWYQQSLDQGLQFLIQYYNGEERAKGNILERFSAQQFPDLHSELNLSSLELGDSALYFCASSAQPGTSGDNEQFFGPGTRLTVL.

This sequence joins TRBV19 and TRBJ1-2; the match to TRBD1 covers 9 bases. CDR1 is LNHDA, CDR2 SQIVND, per germline (reference sequence). V dropped 9 bases and J dropped 5; count of bases not matched to a gene: 13. The CDR3 covers 15 residues. CDR3 sequence reads: CASRTGTGYLYGYTF. CDR3 DNA: TGTGCCAGCCGAACCGGGACAGGGTATCTTTATGGCTACACCTTC.